These T cell receptor beta chains were read from a single sample in a study of shared clonotypes between healthy human individuals. This table comes from immunoSEQ multiplex PCR, and its TCRdb copy is limited to in-frame clones, with some not included. The data show around 1.9 million clones, with just over 90% seen just once and about 1.8% held by the top ten. The sequenced sample consisted of naive CD8+ T cells from PBMCs. The source of these receptors is a man aged 18 to 30 in good health. Some clones in this sample may be carry-over from other donors' samples. Each CDR3 is given with its conserved first and last residue. D genes are given only for firm matches. Not every row has a clone size; where given, it reads once, few, many or a size class.

DNA,CDR3,size,D,V,J
TGCGCCAGCAGAGGACCCCCGGGGAGCGAGGAGCAGTTCTTC,CASRGPPGSEEQFF,.,.,TRBV4-1,TRBJ2-1
TGTGCCAGCAGCGAGGATTTTCGCGGGACCGACACCGGGGAGCTGTTTTTT,CASSEDFRGTDTGELFF,.,.,TRBV9,TRBJ2-2
TGTGCCAGCAGTATAGGACAGGGGGCGAATGAGCAGTTCTTC,CASSIGQGANEQFF,.,TRBD1,TRBV2,TRBJ2-1
TGCAGCGTTGCCGGGGCACTCTACGAGCAGTACTTC,CSVAGALYEQYF,.,.,TRBV29-1,TRBJ2-7
TGTGCCAGCAGCTTGGCAGGGGCTTACTTCACAGATACGCAGTATTTT,CASSLAGAYFTDTQYF,.,.,TRBV5-6,TRBJ2-3
TGCGCCAGCAGTGAGGGAGATATGGGATGCAATCAGCCCCAGCATTTT,CASSEGDMGCNQPQHF,.,.,TRBV10-1,TRBJ1-5
TGTGCCAGCAGTTTTACCTATCGGGGGGAGCAGTTCTTC,CASSFTYRGEQFF,.,.,TRBV27,TRBJ2-1
TGTGCCAGCAGCCAACGCAATCTAGCGGGAGAGACCCAGTACTTC,CASSQRNLAGETQYF,.,TRBD2,TRBV7-6,TRBJ2-5
TGTGCCAGCAGCCAATCAGGCAGCTCCTACAATGAGCAGTTCTTC,CASSQSGSSYNEQFF,.,.,TRBV16,TRBJ2-1
TGTGCCAGCAGTTACACCGACAGCTCCTACGAGCAGTACTTC,CASSYTDSSYEQYF,.,.,TRBV6-5,TRBJ2-7
TGTGACCGCAATGAGCAGTTCTTC,CDRNEQFF,.,.,TRBV19,TRBJ2-1
TGTGCCAGCAGTCCCGGGGCTATGGGGCCCACCTACGAGCAGTACTTC,CASSPGAMGPTYEQYF,.,.,TRBV27,TRBJ2-7
TGCAGCGTTGAAGATCAAACTAGCGGGAACAATGAGCAGTTCTTC,CSVEDQTSGNNEQFF,.,TRBD2,TRBV29-1,TRBJ2-1
TGTGCCAGCAGCCCCGACCCCTTC,CASSPDPF,.,.,TRBV5-8,TRBJ2-7
TGTGCCAGCAGTGACCATAGAGGGGTGGAGCAGTTCTTC,CASSDHRGVEQFF,.,.,TRBV25-1,TRBJ2-1
TGTGCCAGCAGTTCTAGGGACAGGGGGCTATTCCACGAGCAGTACTTC,CASSSRDRGLFHEQYF,.,TRBD1,TRBV27,TRBJ2-7
TGTGCCATCAGTGAAAGGGGGGGGAGGAGCTCCTACGAGCAGTACTTC,CAISERGGRSSYEQYF,.,.,TRBV10-3,TRBJ2-7
TGTGCCAGCAGCTTGGGTACAACTATTGCTTACCCCGACTACGAGCAGTACTTC,CASSLGTTIAYPDYEQYF,.,.,TRBV5-4,TRBJ2-7
TGTGCCACAGCGGACAGGGGGAAAACTGAAGCTTTCTTT,CATADRGKTEAFF,.,TRBD1,TRBV15,TRBJ1-1
TGTGCCAGCAGCTCCCACCGGCGGGAGGGGTGGGGTGAGCAGTTCTTC,CASSSHRREGWGEQFF,.,TRBD2,TRBV7-9,TRBJ2-1
TGTGCCAGCAGCTTACGAGCGGGAGACCAAGAGACCCAGTACTTC,CASSLRAGDQETQYF,.,TRBD2,TRBV7-2,TRBJ2-5
TGTGCCAGCAGCGCGTTCAGGGGGGTTATCTATGGCTACACCTTC,CASSAFRGVIYGYTF,.,TRBD1,TRBV9,TRBJ1-2
TGTGCCAGCAGCCGCCGGGGGTTACTTACTCCGAACTATGGCTACACCTTC,CASSRRGLLTPNYGYTF,.,.,TRBV13,TRBJ1-2
TGTGCCAGCAGCCTCAGGGACGAGCAGTACTTC,CASSLRDEQYF,.,.,TRBV7-9,TRBJ2-7
TGTGCCAGCAGCACCGGACCGACTAGCGGCACAGATACGCAGTATTTT,CASSTGPTSGTDTQYF,once,TRBD2,TRBV7-3,TRBJ2-3
TGTGCCAGCAGCTTAAAAGCTCCAGATACGCAGTATTTT,CASSLKAPDTQYF,.,.,TRBV7-3,TRBJ2-3
TGTGCCAGCAGCCCGGGGACAGGCCTTGAAAAACTGTTTTTT,CASSPGTGLEKLFF,.,TRBD1,TRBV5-4,TRBJ1-4
TGTGCCAGCAGTGAAACGGTAAACTATGGCTACACCTTC,CASSETVNYGYTF,.,.,TRBV6-1,TRBJ1-2
TGTGCCTGGAGTGGGGTTTATAAGACAGAGCTTCCAGGTATGAACACTGAAGCTTTCTTT,CAWSGVYKTELPGMNTEAFF,.,.,TRBV30,TRBJ1-1
TGTGCCAGCAGCTTGGGTAGCCCGACAGCAAATTACTATGGCTACACCTTC,CASSLGSPTANYYGYTF,.,.,TRBV13,TRBJ1-2
TGTGCCAGCAGCTTAGACTTGGTGGGACGGTACCAAGAGACCCAGTACTTC,CASSLDLVGRYQETQYF,.,.,TRBV7-8,TRBJ2-5
TGTGCCAGTAGTGTCCTCCCCGGGACAGGGCCGTACACTGAAGCTTTCTTT,CASSVLPGTGPYTEAFF,.,TRBD1,TRBV19,TRBJ1-1
TGTGCCAGCAGGGCGGGAGGGCCCAATGAGCAGTTCTTC,CASRAGGPNEQFF,.,TRBD2,TRBV7-9,TRBJ2-1
TGTGCCAGCACCTTCCTCCGGAACACTGAAGCTTTCTTT,CASTFLRNTEAFF,.,.,TRBV28,TRBJ1-1
TGTGCCAGCAGCCCTCGAGGGTCCCGTGGGCTCTCCTACAATGAGCAGTTCTTC,CASSPRGSRGLSYNEQFF,.,.,TRBV4-2,TRBJ2-1
TGTGCCAGCAGCTTGGTAGGGGACAGGCCCCACGAGCAGTACTTC,CASSLVGDRPHEQYF,.,TRBD1,TRBV5-4,TRBJ2-7
TGTGCCAGCAGTTCCGGCCGGGACAGCCTCTACGAGCAGTACTTC,CASSSGRDSLYEQYF,.,TRBD1,TRBV6-1,TRBJ2-7
TGTGCCAGCAGTTACCAAGGGGGAATGCATGAGCAGTTCTTC,CASSYQGGMHEQFF,.,.,TRBV6-5,TRBJ2-1
TGTGCCAGCAGTCAGCGGACGGGTACCTACGAGCAGTACTTC,CASSQRTGTYEQYF,.,.,TRBV6-5,TRBJ2-7
TGTGCCAGCAGCAACACCAGGGGGGGTATCTACGAGCAGTACTTC,CASSNTRGGIYEQYF,.,.,TRBV7-9,TRBJ2-7
TGTGCCAGCAGCCAAGATAGCACGGGTGGGGTCTACGAGCAGTACTTC,CASSQDSTGGVYEQYF,.,.,TRBV4-2,TRBJ2-7
TGCGCCAGCAGCCAAATGGGTGTGAACACTGAAGCTTTCTTT,CASSQMGVNTEAFF,.,.,TRBV4-1,TRBJ1-1
TGTGCCAGTAGTATTTGGGAGAACACCGGGGAGCTGTTTTTT,CASSIWENTGELFF,.,.,TRBV19,TRBJ2-2
TGTGCCTGGAGTGACGCAGAGCATAATTCACCCCTCCACTTT,CAWSDAEHNSPLHF,.,.,TRBV30,TRBJ1-6
TGTGCCAGCATAAAGTGGGGGCCTAGCGAATCCTACGAGCAGTACTTC,CASIKWGPSESYEQYF,.,.,TRBV7-9,TRBJ2-7
TGTGCCAGTAGTTGGCGGGGGCCAGCCGATGGCTACACCTTC,CASSWRGPADGYTF,.,.,TRBV19,TRBJ1-2
TGCGCCAGCAGCCAAGACTCAAGGCCCTTAGAAAAGCAGTACTTC,CASSQDSRPLEKQYF,.,.,TRBV4-1,TRBJ2-7
TGCAGCGTTGGCCCAGAAGCCTATGGCTACACCTTC,CSVGPEAYGYTF,.,.,TRBV29-1,TRBJ1-2
TGTGCTAGTGGGGCCCCGGGCACCGGGGAGCTGTTTTTT,CASGAPGTGELFF,.,.,TRBV12-5,TRBJ2-2
TGTGCCAGCAGTCTATCGCGGGCCGCCGGGGAGCTGTTTTTT,CASSLSRAAGELFF,.,.,TRBV27,TRBJ2-2
TGCAGCGGAGGAGACCGTCCTAACACAGATACGCAGTATTTT,CSGGDRPNTDTQYF,.,.,TRBV29-1,TRBJ2-3
TGTGCCAGCAGTGAAGGAGGGACAGGGTCATTGAACACTGAAGCTTTCTTT,CASSEGGTGSLNTEAFF,.,TRBD1,TRBV2,TRBJ1-1
TGTGCCAGCATCAAAATAGCGGGAGGCCCCACAGATACGCAGTATTTT,CASIKIAGGPTDTQYF,.,TRBD2,TRBV28,TRBJ2-3
TGTGCCAGCAGGAATCCGGGGCGGGAAGCTTTCTTT,CASRNPGREAFF,.,.,TRBV7-9,TRBJ1-1
TGCGCCAGCAGCCAAGAAGGGGGTTTCCCCGTCCTCGAGCAGTACTTC,CASSQEGGFPVLEQYF,.,.,TRBV4-1,TRBJ2-7
TGTGCCAGTAGTATGGGTGGTCAGCTCAATCAGCCCCAGCATTTT,CASSMGGQLNQPQHF,.,.,TRBV19,TRBJ1-5
TGTGCCAGCAGTGACCGAAACTACGAGCAGTACTTC,CASSDRNYEQYF,.,.,TRBV2,TRBJ2-7